Described below is a single TCR beta chain sequence and its context. V lost 8 bases and J lost 5; bases outside the gene matches: 12. Germline CDR1 and CDR2: MNHEY and SVGAGI. The CDR3 has 15 residues. This sample is part of a study of blood T cells in healthy people across ages. Primed by a sample-barcoded 5' primer and a J-beta primer mix, a second PCR proceeded for 7 to 11 cycles. TCRdb used MiXCR to reprocess the 5' RACE reads, holding one entry per CDR3 protein. The data show about 1.4 million distinct CDR3 sequences, 59% seen once. This receptor was identified in a man aged 18 to 29 in good health. Material: blood. The rearrangement links TRBV6-5 to TRBJ2-7, with 10 bases that match TRBD1. CDR3 sequence (DNA): TGTGCCAGCGGTGTCGGGACAGGGGTTTGGAACGAGCAGTACTTC. Encoded protein: CASGVGTGVWNEQYF.